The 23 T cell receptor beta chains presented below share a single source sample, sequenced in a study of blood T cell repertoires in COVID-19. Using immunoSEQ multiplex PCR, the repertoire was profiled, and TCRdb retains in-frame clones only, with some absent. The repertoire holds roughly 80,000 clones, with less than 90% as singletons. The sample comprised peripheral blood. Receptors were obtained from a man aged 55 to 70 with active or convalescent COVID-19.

CDR3 region: CASSKVIGDRGTDTQYF. The CDR3, as DNA: TGTGCCAGCAGCAAAGTAATAGGGGACAGGGGCACAGATACGCAGTATTTT. The V call is TRBV21-1, the J call TRBJ2-3; TRBD1 was called by the table and not checked on the DNA. TRBV21-1 is assigned pseudogene status. The length of the CDR3 is 17 residues.

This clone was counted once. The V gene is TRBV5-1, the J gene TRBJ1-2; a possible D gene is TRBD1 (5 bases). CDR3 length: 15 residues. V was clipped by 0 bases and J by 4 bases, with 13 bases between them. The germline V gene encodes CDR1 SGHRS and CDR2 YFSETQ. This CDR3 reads CASSLATGDLYGYTF. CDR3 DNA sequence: TGCGCCAGCAGCTTGGCGACGGGGGACCTCTATGGCTACACCTTC.

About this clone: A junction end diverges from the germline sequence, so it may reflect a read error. The CDR3 DNA sequence: TGTGCCAGCAGTGAAGAAGTGGGCCCGAGATTC. Amino acid sequence: CASSEEVGPRF. V is TRBV2 and J is TRBJ1-2; D uncertain. The CDR3 runs to 11 residues. In germline, CDR1 is SNHLY, CDR2 FYNNEI.

CDR3 in amino acids: CASGKGQGASPLHF. Here the CDR3 DNA reads TGTGCTAGTGGTAAGGGACAGGGTGCTTCACCCCTCCACTTT. The chain couples TRBV12-5 to TRBJ1-6; TRBD1 aligns across 9 bases. The CDR3 is 14 amino acids. V lost 5 bases, J lost 9 bases, and 5 bases stayed unmatched. CDR1 and CDR2 (germline): LGHNT, FRNRAP.

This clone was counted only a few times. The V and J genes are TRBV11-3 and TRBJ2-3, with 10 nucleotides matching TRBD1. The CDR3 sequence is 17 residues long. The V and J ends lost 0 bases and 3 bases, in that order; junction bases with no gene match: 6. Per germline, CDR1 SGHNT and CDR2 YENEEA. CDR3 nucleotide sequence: TGTGCCAGCAGCTTAGATCGTTGGGGACAGGGGACAGATACGCAGTATTTT. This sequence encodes CASSLDRWGQGTDTQYF.

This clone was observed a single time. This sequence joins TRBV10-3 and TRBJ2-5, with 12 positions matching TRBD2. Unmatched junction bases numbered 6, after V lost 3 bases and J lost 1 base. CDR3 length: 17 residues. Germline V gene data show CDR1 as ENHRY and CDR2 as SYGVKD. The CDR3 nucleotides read TGTGCCATCAGTGACCCTACTAGCGGGGGGATCCAAGAGACCCAGTACTTC. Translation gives CAISDPTSGGIQETQYF.

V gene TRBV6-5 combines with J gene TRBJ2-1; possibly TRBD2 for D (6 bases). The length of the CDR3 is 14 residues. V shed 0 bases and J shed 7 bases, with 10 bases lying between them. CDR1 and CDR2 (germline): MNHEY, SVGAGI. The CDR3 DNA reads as TGTGCCAGCAGTTACTCGAATGGGGGGAATGAGCAGTTCTTC. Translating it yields CASSYSNGGNEQFF.

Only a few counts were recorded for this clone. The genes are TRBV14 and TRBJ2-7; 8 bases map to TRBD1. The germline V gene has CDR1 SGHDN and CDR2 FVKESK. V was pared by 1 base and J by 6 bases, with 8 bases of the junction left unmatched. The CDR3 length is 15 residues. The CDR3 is CASSQGYGQGSEQYF. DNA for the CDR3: TGTGCCAGCAGCCAAGGATACGGACAGGGTTCCGAGCAGTACTTC.

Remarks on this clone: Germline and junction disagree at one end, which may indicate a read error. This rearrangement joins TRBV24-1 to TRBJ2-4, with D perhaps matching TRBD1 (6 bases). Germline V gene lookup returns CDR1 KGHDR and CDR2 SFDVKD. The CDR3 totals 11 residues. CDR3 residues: CATTIDRTWDF. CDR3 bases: TGTGCCACCACCATAGACAGGACGTGGGACTTC.

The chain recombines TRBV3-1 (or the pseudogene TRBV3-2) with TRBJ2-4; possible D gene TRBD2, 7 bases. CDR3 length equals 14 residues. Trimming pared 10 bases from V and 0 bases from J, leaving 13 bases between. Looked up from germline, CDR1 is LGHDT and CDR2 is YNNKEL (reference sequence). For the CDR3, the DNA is TGTGCCACGAAGGGGGGGATAGCCAAAAACATTCAGTACTTC. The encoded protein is CATKGGIAKNIQYF.

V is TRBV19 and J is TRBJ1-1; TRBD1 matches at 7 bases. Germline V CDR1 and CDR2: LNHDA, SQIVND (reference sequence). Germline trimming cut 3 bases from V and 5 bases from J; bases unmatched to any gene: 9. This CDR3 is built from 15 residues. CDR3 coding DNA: TGTGCCAGTAGTATTGGAAACAGGGGCAGTACTGAAGCTTTCTTT. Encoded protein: CASSIGNRGSTEAFF.

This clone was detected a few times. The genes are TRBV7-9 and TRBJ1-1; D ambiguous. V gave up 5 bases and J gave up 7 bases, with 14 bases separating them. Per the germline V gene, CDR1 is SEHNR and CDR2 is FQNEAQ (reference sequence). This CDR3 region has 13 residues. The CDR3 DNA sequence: TGTGCCAGCAGCCAGGCTGGCGCCGATGAAGCTTTCTTT. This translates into CASSQAGADEAFF.

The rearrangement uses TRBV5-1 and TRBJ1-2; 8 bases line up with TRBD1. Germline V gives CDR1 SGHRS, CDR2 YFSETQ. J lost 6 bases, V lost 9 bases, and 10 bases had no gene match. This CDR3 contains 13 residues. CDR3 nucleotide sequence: TGCGCCACCCAAGGGACAGGTTCTCATGGCTACACCTTC. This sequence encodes CATQGTGSHGYTF.

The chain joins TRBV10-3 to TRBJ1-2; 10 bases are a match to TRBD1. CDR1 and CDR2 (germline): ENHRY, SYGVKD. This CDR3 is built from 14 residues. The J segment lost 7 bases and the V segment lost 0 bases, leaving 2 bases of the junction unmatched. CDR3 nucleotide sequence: TGTGCCATCAGTGAGTCGACAGGGGGCGGTGGCTACACCTTC. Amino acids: CAISESTGGGGYTF.

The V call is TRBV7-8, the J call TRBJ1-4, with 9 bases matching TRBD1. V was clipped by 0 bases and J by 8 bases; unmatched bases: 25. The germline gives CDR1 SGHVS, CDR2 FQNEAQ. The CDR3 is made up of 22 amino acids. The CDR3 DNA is TGTGCCAGCAGCTTAGCCTCGATTAGGTGGACAGGGGATACCGCAATGGTCGAAAAACTGTTTTTT. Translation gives CASSLASIRWTGDTAMVEKLFF. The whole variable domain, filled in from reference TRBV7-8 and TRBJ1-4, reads GAGVSQSPRYKVAKRGQDVALRCDPISGHVSLFWYQQALGQGPEFLTYFQNEAQLDKSGLPSDRFFAERPEGSVSTLKIQRTQQEDSAVYLCASSLASIRWTGDTAMVEKLFFGSGTQLSVL.

The CDR3 region has the DNA TGTGCCAGAAGCTTGGAACCGAGCTACTACGAGCAGTACTTC. It specifies CARSLEPSYYEQYF. V usage is TRBV5-3 and J usage is TRBJ2-7; D remains ambiguous. TRBV5-3 is given ORF status, its function remaining uncertain. The ends were cut back, 0 bases at V and 3 bases at J, with 10 bases in the middle. This CDR3 contains 14 residues.

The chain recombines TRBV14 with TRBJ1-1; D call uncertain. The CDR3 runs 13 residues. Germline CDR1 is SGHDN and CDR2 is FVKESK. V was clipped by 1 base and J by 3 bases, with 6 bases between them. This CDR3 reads CASSQVPYTEAFF. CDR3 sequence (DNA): TGTGCCAGCAGCCAAGTCCCCTACACTGAAGCTTTCTTT.

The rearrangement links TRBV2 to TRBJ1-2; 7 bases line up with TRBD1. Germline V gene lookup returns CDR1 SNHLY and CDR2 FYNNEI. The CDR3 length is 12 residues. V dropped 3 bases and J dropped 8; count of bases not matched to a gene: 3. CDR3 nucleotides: TGTGCCAGCAGTGATCAGGGGGTGGGCTACACCTTC. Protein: CASSDQGVGYTF.

DNA for the CDR3: TGTGCCAGCACCGAGTCAGGGGGAGATACGCAGTATTTT. Translation gives CASTESGGDTQYF. V gene TRBV7-2 combines with J gene TRBJ2-3; 7 nucleotides agree with TRBD1. The V and J ends lost 7 bases and 5 bases, in that order; junction bases with no gene match: 6. This CDR3 is built from 13 residues. CDR1 and CDR2 from the germline V gene are SGHTA and FQGNSA.

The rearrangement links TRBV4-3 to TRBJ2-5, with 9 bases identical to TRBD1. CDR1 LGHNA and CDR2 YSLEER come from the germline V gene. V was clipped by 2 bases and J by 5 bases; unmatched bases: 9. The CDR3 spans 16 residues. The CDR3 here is CASSQSRDRVWETQYF. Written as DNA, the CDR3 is TGCGCCAGCAGCCAAAGCCGGGACAGGGTGTGGGAGACCCAGTACTTC.

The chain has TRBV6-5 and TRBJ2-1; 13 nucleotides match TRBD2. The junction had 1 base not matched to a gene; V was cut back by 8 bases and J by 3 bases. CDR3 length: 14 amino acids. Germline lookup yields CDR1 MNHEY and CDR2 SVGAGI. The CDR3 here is CASRTSGGYNEQFF. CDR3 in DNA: TGTGCCAGCCGGACTAGCGGGGGCTACAATGAGCAGTTCTTC.

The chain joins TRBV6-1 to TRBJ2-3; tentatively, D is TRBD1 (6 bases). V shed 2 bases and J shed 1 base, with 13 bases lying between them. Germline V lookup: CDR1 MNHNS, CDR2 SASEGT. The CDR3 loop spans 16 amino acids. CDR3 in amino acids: CASSESPPGGTDTQYF. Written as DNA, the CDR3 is TGTGCCAGCAGTGAATCCCCTCCAGGGGGCACAGATACGCAGTATTTT.

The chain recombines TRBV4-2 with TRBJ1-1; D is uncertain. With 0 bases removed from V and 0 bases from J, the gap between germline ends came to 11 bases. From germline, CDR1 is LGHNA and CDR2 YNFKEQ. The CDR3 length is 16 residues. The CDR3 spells CASSQDFGILNTEAFF. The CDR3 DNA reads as TGTGCCAGCAGCCAAGATTTCGGGATTTTGAACACTGAAGCTTTCTTT.